Below, 5 T cell receptor beta chains from the same sample are listed, as sequenced in a study of T-cell memory formation after mild COVID-19. MiXCR was run by TCRdb on the 5' RACE reads, yielding one entry per CDR3 protein. The profile shows more than 10,000 distinct CDR3 sequences, roughly 15% of them singletons. The specimen sequenced was PBMCs or a T cell subset sorted from them (not recorded which). The receptors were sampled from a man aged 18 to 30 who had mild COVID-19 (a few samples of this study predate the infection). Cell type and time point are not known.

This clonotype came up once. The chain combines TRBV7-2 with TRBJ1-2; possibly TRBD1 for D (6 bases). V lost 5 bases and J lost 2, with 15 bases in between. CDR1 and CDR2 from the germline V gene are SGHTA and FQGNSA. The CDR3 is 15 amino acids. In DNA, the CDR3 is TGTGCCAGCAGCCCTTCCACAGGGTCGAACTATGGCTACACCTTC. As protein: CASSPSTGSNYGYTF.

CDR3 in DNA: TGTGCCAGCAGCTCCCGAGGAGGCGGGAGGCCCTCTTTAGAGACCCAGTACTTC. It translates to CASSSRGGGRPSLETQYF. The rearrangement links TRBV11-2 to TRBJ2-5; 8 positions agree with TRBD2. Germline values: CDR1 SGHAT, CDR2 FQNNGV. This CDR3 is built from 18 residues. The V gene end was trimmed by 4 bases and the J gene end by 4 bases; junction bases not matched to a gene: 17.

This clonotype has ten or more counts. This sequence joins TRBV5-1 and TRBJ2-1; D possibly corresponds to TRBD1 (5 bases). In germline, CDR1 is SGHRS, CDR2 YFSETQ. This CDR3 is built from 14 residues. V lost 1 base, J lost 7 bases, and 12 bases lay in between. The CDR3 coding sequence is TGCGCCAGCAGCTTGCGACAGCCAGTTAATGAGCAGTTCTTC. Encoded protein: CASSLRQPVNEQFF.

This clonotype was seen ten or more times. The rearrangement joins TRBV11-2 to TRBJ1-1, with D uncertain. The CDR3 covers 14 residues. The V gene lost 5 bases and the J gene lost 4 bases, with 14 bases spanning the gap. The germline V gene encodes CDR1 SGHAT and CDR2 FQNNGV. The CDR3 sequence: CASSPDGLGTEAFF. CDR3 in DNA: TGTGCCAGCAGCCCAGACGGTCTAGGCACTGAAGCTTTCTTT. The full variable domain, its missing parts supplied by reference TRBV11-2 and TRBJ1-1, is EAGVAQSPRYKIIEKRQSVAFWCNPISGHATLYWYQQILGQGPKLLIQFQNNGVVDDSQLPKDRFSAERLKGVDSTLKIQPAKLEDSAVYLCASSPDGLGTEAFFGQGTRLTVV.

The sample holds many counts of this clonotype. This chain uses TRBV12-5 with TRBJ1-1, with no clear D. Germline V gives CDR1 LGHNT, CDR2 FRNRAP. The CDR3 sequence is 18 residues long. Trimming stripped 0 bases from V and 2 bases from J, with 19 bases between. For the CDR3, the DNA is TGTGCTAGTGGTTTGGTACTAATCGGCGGAATACTTAACACTGAAGCTTTCTTT. Encoded protein: CASGLVLIGGILNTEAFF. Supplemented by reference TRBV12-5 and TRBJ1-1, the full variable domain reads DARVTQTPRHKVTEMGQEVTMRCQPILGHNTVFWYRQTMMQGLELLAYFRNRAPLDDSGMPKDRFSAEMPDATLATLKIQPSEPRDSAVYFCASGLVLIGGILNTEAFFGQGTRLTVV.